This paragraph covers one TCR beta chain sequence. Its antigen is not identified. Sequencing used immunoSEQ multiplex PCR; TCRdb keeps in-frame clones, though not all of them. Among roughly 680,000 clones listed, roughly nine tenths were seen once. This sample was taken from a study of Ad26.COV2.S vaccination and SARS-CoV-2 variants. Across the whole study: A participant enrolled in the COV1001 Ad26.COV2.S trial arm provided the sample. Once, or twice with 56 days between doses, Ad26.COV2.S was given intramuscularly.

CDR1 and CDR2 from the germline V gene are DFQATT and SNEGSKA (reference sequence). The CDR3 contains 11 residues. The V end was cut by 0 bases, the J end by 7 bases, with 4 bases between. The treatment was: some 20 received Ad26.COV2.S at low or high dose, single or two shots; 5 received placebo; per-sample allocation not given. Sampling was done on day 63 after the first vaccine or placebo injection. Vaccination employed an Ad26 vector expressing the Wuhan-strain SARS-CoV-2 spike. Study-level points and caveats: Spike-specific TCR breadth was greater in vaccine than placebo recipients.

The clonotype comes from a person between 18 and 60 years old who received the Ad26.COV2.S COVID-19 vaccine or a placebo. V is TRBV20-1 and J is TRBJ2-1, with no clear D. Specimen: peripheral blood, collected in a trial of Ad26.COV2.S vaccine versus placebo. CDR3 protein: CSARDSNEQFF. Written as DNA, the CDR3 is TGCAGTGCTAGAGATTCTAATGAGCAGTTCTTC.